The entry below describes one T cell receptor beta chain. The antigen is undetermined. TCR beta libraries used roughly 1.9 micrograms of DNA from cryopreserved PBMCs. The data were obtained in a study of cytotoxic CD8 clonotypes in ibrutinib-treated CLL. Overall study context: The average sample held around 260,000 productive templates and tens of thousands of productive rearrangements.

Clones were sequenced by immunoSEQ multiplex PCR, and TCRdb holds only the in-frame ones, with some missing. The profile shows tens of thousands of clones, 80% of them singletons. Whole-study findings and limits: While tracking circulating CD8+ T-cell counts, baseline clonality exceeded that of age-matched healthy donors.

V was shortened by 4 bases and J by 5 bases, with 15 bases between the two germline ends. Germline V gives CDR1 SGHNT, CDR2 YYREEE (reference sequence). The length of the CDR3 is 14 residues. The sequenced sample was PBMCs, obtained at disease progression, from a patient treated with ibrutinib. V and J are TRBV5-4 and TRBJ2-5, with D perhaps matching TRBD1 (5 bases). The receptor was isolated from a human donor with chronic lymphocytic leukemia. CDR3 sequence reads: CASSLGVSTETQYF. Written as DNA, the CDR3 is TGTGCCAGCAGCCTAGGGGTCAGCACGGAGACCCAGTACTTC.